This TCR beta chain was identified during a study of T cell repertoires in cytomegalovirus infection. Study overall: Both a matching HLA type and CMV infection were indicated by public TCR beta signatures.

TCRdb recomputed calls from the reads with MiXCR, one row per CDR3 protein. The table includes fewer than 85,000 distinct CDR3 sequences, roughly half detected once. For this clonotype: What it binds is unknown.

Germline values: CDR1 SEHNR, CDR2 FQNEAQ (reference sequence). CDR3 length equals 15 residues. Trimming removed 0 bases at V and 0 bases at J, with 6 bases between. The chain has TRBV7-9 and TRBJ2-1; tentative D call: TRBD2 (6 bases). Specimen: CD8+ T cells from cultured PBMCs, collected from culture after CMV antigen stimulation. This TCR derives from a human donor in good health (CMV status not recorded). Some clones in this sample may be carry-over from other donors' samples. In nucleotides, the CDR3 is TGTGCCAGCAGCTTAGCGGGACTCTCCTACAATGAGCAGTTCTTC. Residues: CASSLAGLSYNEQFF.